This TCR beta chain was profiled in a study of blood T cells in healthy people across ages (dated by TCRdb to between 2014 and 2017). General notes on the study: Template switching captured roughly one uniquely barcoded TCR beta cDNA molecule per two T cells in model experiments. The study measured age-related changes in TCR beta repertoire diversity using deep sequencing normalized with unique cDNA molecular identifiers. The donors were divided into four age groups: young (average roughly 17 years), middle-aged (approximately 41), aged (under 70) and long-lived (roughly 82). Using the same blood draw, the study looked at two additional independent replicas of 1 million unique cDNA reads for two donors, one aged 18 to 30 and the other aged 80 or older. General findings and caveats noted by the study authors: Total diversity estimates from one million sequenced T cells were considered lower bounds and underestimates. The CMV infection status of donors was not known, potentially confounding age-related changes in expanded clonotypes. Observed TCR beta diversity per million T cells fell roughly linearly with age, and a significant reduction was already apparent by age around 39. The percentage of naive T cells measured by flow cytometry correlated strongly with observed TCR beta diversity. Bulk unsorted PBMC profiling prevented conclusive comparison of naive and antigen-experienced compartments. Compared with the aged group, the long-lived group had more naive CD4+ T cells, fewer expanded clones and increased TCR diversity, a pattern suggesting age selection.

Systemically healthy Caucasian individuals from Russia, around 39 in total and aged about 6 to 95 years, were included as donors. Around 10 milliliters of peripheral blood were drawn from each donor into EDTA-treated Vacutainer tubes. PBMCs were isolated by Ficoll-Paque density-gradient centrifugation, with at least 7 million obtained per sample. Trizol reagent was used to extract total RNA from the PBMCs, yielding at least 6 micrograms per sample. The percentages of naive CD45RAhigh/CD27high T cells were determined by flow cytometry on a PBMC aliquot from every donor. The germline V gene encodes CDR1 LGHDT and CDR2 YNNKEL (reference sequence). The CDR3, cysteine through phenylalanine, is 12 amino acids long. Only CDR3 DNA is held: 36 bases, read in frame from base 1. V loses 0 bases, J loses 7 bases, and the germline ends lie 6 bases apart. Preparation of the library involved 5' RACE. Instrument on record: Illumina HiSeq 2500. The second PCR ran for about 7 to 11 cycles and used a J-beta primer mix along with a sample-barcoded 5' primer. A template-switch 5' adaptor carrying 12 random nucleotides introduced a unique molecular identifier onto each TCR beta cDNA molecule. Each sample yielded at least 3 million CDR3-containing paired-end reads. All of the RNA was converted into first-strand cDNA using the Mint cDNA synthesis kit, with a TRBC-specific oligonucleotide serving as the primer. All cDNA was treated with uracil-DNA glycosylase and then went through a first 18-cycle PCR with the universal primers M1SS and BC2_uni_R. Turning to the authors' computational methods: Normalization of each sample was performed by random selection of 1 million high-quality reads, each carrying a distinct molecular identifier. Reads with shared molecular identifiers were discarded instead of being binned into consensus sequences. MiTCR, run with a Q25 quality threshold and the strictest error-elimination algorithm, handled CDR3 identification, clonotype clustering and error correction. A nonparametric unseen species model with Euler transformation was used to estimate lower-bound total TCR beta diversity. The raw public reads went through TCRdb reprocessing: fastp at Q25, MiXCR clone calling, in-frame beta chains kept. Duplicate CDR3 protein sequences are folded into a single record with the most common DNA and genes. The V and J calls here are based on TCRdb, not the publication. The sample records under 700,000 distinct CDR3 sequences, about 24% of which are singletons. The ten largest clones take up around 10% of the sample.

This clonotype was recorded at least ten times. Its antigen is not yet known. No base quality values were provided; no much bigger clone lies one nucleotide off. The same sample was also studied in work on T cells of mothers and their children. In that second paper, the authors write: Nine systemically healthy Caucasian individuals, comprising three mothers and their six children, were included as donors. cDNA synthesis consumed the entire amount of extracted RNA, loaded at 1.5 ug RNA in each 15 ul reaction. In the second PCR, the M1S primer introduced both the sample barcodes and 2-4 random nucleotides. Each mother yielded over 8 million TCR beta CDR3 reads and each child 2.5 million to 3.5 million reads. TCR recombination output is similarly shaped by thymic selection in related and unrelated pairs, with a minor effect exerted by inherited differences. Normalized repertoire overlap in related mother-child pairs was always slightly higher than in unrelated mother-child pairs, but the difference was never significant. No persistent microchimeric T cell clones were detected, at a sensitivity of approximately 100 clones per million clonotypes. To look for features that set related mother-child pairs apart from unrelated individuals, the researchers ran deep NGS to compare the TCR beta repertoires of mothers and children. The mean age was roughly 40 +/- 4 years for the mothers and about 12 +/- 4 years for the children. After adapter ligation was performed with NEBNext reagents, the libraries were sequenced on an Illumina HiSeq 2000 with 100+100 nt paired-end reads. To prevent cross-contamination, the mother and child libraries were prepared a month apart and were sequenced in separate runs. Between about 500,000 and 2,100,000 distinct TCR beta clonotypes were identified per donor. Naive TCR beta clonotypes were estimated from low-frequency clonotypes matched to each donor's FACS-determined naive share, without sorting.

The source is a boy aged 5-17 years in good health. Source material: blood. The chain employs TRBV3-1 and TRBJ2-5, with a weak D call of TRBD2 (6 bases match). The bases are TGTGCCAGCAGCCAAGAGGGGGGGACCCAGTACTTC. This codes for CASSQEGGTQYF.